This TCR beta chain stems from a study of regulatory T cells in long-lasting Graves disease. Study-level results: TRBV28, TRBJ1-2 and TRBJ2-5 were segments that persistent disease favored.

V lost 3 bases to trimming and J lost 9 bases, with 12 bases between them. CDR1 and CDR2 from the germline V gene are MDHEN and SYDVKM. This CDR3 is built from 14 residues. Assembly of TCR beta libraries relied on iRepertoire HTBI primers together with Arm-PCR of CDR3 regions. TCRdb re-called the multiplex PCR reads with MiXCR, one entry per CDR3 protein. The sample shows approximately 360,000 distinct CDR3 sequences, about 23% of them seen only once. This clonotype was counted at least ten times. Its antigen is unidentified. Stated time point: persistent/refractory GD, antithyroid drugs over 5 years with positive TRAb. The TCR library was prepared using RNA isolated from PBMCs.

The sample here was peripheral blood mononuclear cells (PBMCs), taken when the disease was refractory, from a patient treated with antithyroid drugs. The rearrangement uses TRBV28 and TRBJ1-6; D gene ambiguous. The source is a woman between 40 and 50 years old with Graves disease. Here the CDR3 reads CASSLGGDLSPLHF. For the CDR3, the DNA is TGTGCCAGCAGTTTGGGTGGGGATCTTTCACCCCTCCACTTT.